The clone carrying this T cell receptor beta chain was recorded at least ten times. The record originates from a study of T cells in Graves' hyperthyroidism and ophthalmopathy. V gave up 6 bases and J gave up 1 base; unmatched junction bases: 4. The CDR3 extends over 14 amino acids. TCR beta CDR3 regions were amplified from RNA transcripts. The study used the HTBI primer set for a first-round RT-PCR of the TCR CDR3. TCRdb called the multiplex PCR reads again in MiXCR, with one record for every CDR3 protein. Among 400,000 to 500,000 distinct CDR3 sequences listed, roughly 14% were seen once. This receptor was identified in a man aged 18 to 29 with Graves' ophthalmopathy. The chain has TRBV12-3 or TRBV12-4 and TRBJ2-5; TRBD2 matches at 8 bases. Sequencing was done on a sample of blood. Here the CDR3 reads CASSRAGGQETQYF. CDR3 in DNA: TGTGCCAGCAGCCGGGCGGGGGGCCAAGAGACCCAGTACTTC.